This entry features one T cell receptor (beta chain) sequence. Its matching antigen is unknown. In the naive CD8 group, cells lacked CD45RO and were positively selected for CCR7, so terminally differentiated effector memory CD45RA+ cells were left out. The source of the sample is a study of shared clonotypes between healthy human individuals. Whole-study findings and limits: Among the subsets, naive ones generally showed larger estimated richness than memory ones.

This CDR3 has 16 residues. Deletions cut 5 bases from V and 0 bases from J, with 15 bases between. Per germline, CDR1 SGHNT and CDR2 YYREEE (reference sequence). TCRdb's table, derived via immunoSEQ multiplex PCR, lists solely in-frame clones and lacks some. The repertoire has about 2 million clones, about 95% of them found once; the top ten carry more than 0.95%. V gene TRBV5-4 combines with J gene TRBJ1-3; D unresolved. The sample was naive CD8+ T cells sorted from blood. This TCR was recovered from a man younger than 35 in good health. The CDR3 DNA reads as TGTGCCAGCAGGCGTCCGGGCAGCCCCTCTGGAAACACCATATATTTT. Translation gives CASRRPGSPSGNTIYF.